This T cell receptor (beta chain) was profiled in a study of human CD8 memory T cell subsets. Study findings and constraints: Overlapping only minimally, the repertoires of stem-like memory and precursor exhausted T cells were largely separate from each other.

The germline V gene encodes CDR1 SGHTA and CDR2 FQGNSA. This CDR3 region has 15 residues. Note on this clonotype: Its antigen is not known.

UMI-labeled 5' RACE was used, and it produced the TCR beta libraries. For each CDR3 protein, TCRdb gives one entry from its re-call of the 5' RACE reads, without DNA. Across about 10,000 distinct CDR3 sequences, the top ten clones capture roughly a fifth of the sample. Sequencing input: CD8+ T cells from PBMCs. The chain recombines TRBV7-2 with TRBJ2-5. The TCR sequence derives from a human donor in good health. The CDR3 sequence: CASSLVMADQETQYF.